This entry concerns a single TCR beta chain. Its antigen remains unknown. The data were obtained in a study of T cell repertoires in cytomegalovirus infection. TCRdb processed the reads anew with MiXCR; each CDR3 protein has one entry. The sample includes some 920,000 distinct CDR3 sequences, roughly 30% of them seen just once. The CDR3 loop spans 13 amino acids. Trimming stripped 7 bases from V and 0 bases from J, with 12 bases between. Germline V gene lookup returns CDR1 SQVTM and CDR2 ANQGSEA. The chain has TRBV29-1 and TRBJ1-2; D might be TRBD1 (5 bases). The receptor comes from a human donor in good health (CMV status not recorded). Some clones in this sample may be carry-over from other donors' samples. The specimen comprised cultured CD8+ T cells from PBMCs, sampled from culture after CMV antigen stimulation. The CDR3 loop is CSARQTANYGYTF. The CDR3 DNA sequence: TGCAGCGCAAGACAGACTGCTAACTATGGCTACACCTTC.